This T cell receptor beta chain originates from a study of response to subunit inactivated influenza vaccine. Each CDR3 protein is one row after TCRdb ran MiXCR on the RT-PCR reads. The data contain about 570,000 distinct CDR3 sequences, approximately 12% of them singletons. To note about this clonotype: The antigen is unknown.

Findings and limits, study-wide: It was the authors' suggestion that each seasonal influenza vaccination recruits few new T cells.

Per germline, CDR1 MNHNS and CDR2 SASEGT. This CDR3 is built from 15 residues. V was pared by 9 bases and J by 5 bases, with 12 bases of the junction left unmatched. The receptor was derived from a man aged 45-60 years who received an inactivated influenza vaccine. This chain connects TRBV6-1 to TRBJ2-7; TRBD2 matches at 11 bases. The sequencing used PBMCs from blood, collected on the day of vaccination. This CDR3 is CASNLAGGPINEQYF. The CDR3 nucleotides read TGTGCCAGTAACTTAGCGGGGGGGCCTATCAACGAGCAGTACTTC.